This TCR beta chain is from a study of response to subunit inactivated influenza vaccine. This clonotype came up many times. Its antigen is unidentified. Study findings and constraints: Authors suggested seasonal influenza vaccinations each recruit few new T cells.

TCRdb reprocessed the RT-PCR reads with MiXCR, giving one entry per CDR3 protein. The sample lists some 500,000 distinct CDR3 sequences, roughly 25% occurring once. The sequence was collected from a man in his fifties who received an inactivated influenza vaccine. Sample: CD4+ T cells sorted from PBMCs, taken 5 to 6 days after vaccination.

CDR3 amino acids: CAISEPPGTRNTYEQYF. As DNA, the CDR3 is TGTGCCATCAGTGAGCCGCCCGGGACACGGAATACCTACGAGCAGTACTTC. The chain is built from TRBV10-3 and TRBJ2-7; the D gene is possibly TRBD1 (6 bases). Germline-derived CDR1 and CDR2 are ENHRY and SYGVKD. Deletions cut 2 bases from V and 2 bases from J, with 19 bases between. There are 17 residues in the CDR3.